These T cell receptor beta chains were read from a single sample in a study of blood T cell repertoires in COVID-19. Profiling relied on immunoSEQ multiplex PCR, and the TCRdb table lists in-frame clones only, not all of them. The data show around 19,000 clones, more than 90% seen once. Specimen: peripheral blood. The receptors were sampled from a man between 70 and 80 years old with active COVID-19. Each CDR3 is given with its conserved first and last residue. A D gene is named only where the DNA matches it firmly. The size field is filled for only some rows; it gives once, few, many or a size class.

TRBJ2-4	TRBV4-3	.	.	TGCGCCAGCAGCCAAGATAGGGCAGGGTTTGCCAAAAACATTCAGTACTTC	CASSQDRAGFAKNIQYF
TRBJ2-1	TRBV28	.	.	TGTGCCAGCGGGGCCTTTGAGCAGTTCTTC	CASGAFEQFF
TRBJ2-7	TRBV7-8	TRBD2	.	TGTGCCAGCGGGGGGGCCTACGAGCAGTACTTC	CASGGAYEQYF
TRBJ1-1	TRBV7-2	.	.	TGTGCCAGCAGCTCCTCGACAGCGAACACTGAAGCTTTCTTT	CASSSSTANTEAFF
TRBJ2-7	TRBV7-8	TRBD2	.	TGTGCCAGCAGCTTAGCGGGACTAGCGGGCTACGAGCAGTACTTC	CASSLAGLAGYEQYF
TRBJ1-1	TRBV19	.	once	TGTGCCAGCAATGGAGGCACTGAAGCTTTCTTT	CASNGGTEAFF
TRBJ2-2	TRBV27	TRBD1	.	TGTGCCAGCAAGTTCGGGGACAGGGACACCGGGGAGCTGTTTTTT	CASKFGDRDTGELFF
TRBJ2-7	TRBV4-1	TRBD2	.	TGCGCCAGCAGCCAAGAAGCGCCCCGGGGGGTCACCTACGAGCAGTACTTC	CASSQEAPRGVTYEQYF
TRBJ1-6	TRBV6-1	.	.	TGTGCCAGCAGTGATTGGTACGGGTCCGATTCACCCCTCCACTTT	CASSDWYGSDSPLHF
TRBJ1-4	TRBV10-3	.	.	TGTGCCATCAGCGCCAGTCCATCCTCAACTAATGAAAAACTGTTTTTT	CAISASPSSTNEKLFF
TRBJ1-1	TRBV12-3/TRBV12-4	.	.	TGTGCCAGTTCAGGGTTTTACACTGAAGCTTTCTTT	CASSGFYTEAFF
TRBJ2-1	TRBV12-3/TRBV12-4	.	.	TGTGCCAGCAGTTTAGGAGGGCTCAATGAGCAGTTCTTC	CASSLGGLNEQFF
TRBJ1-1	TRBV12-3/TRBV12-4	TRBD1	few	TGTGCCAGCAGTGCAGACAGGGTTACTGAAGCTTTCTTT	CASSADRVTEAFF
TRBJ1-2	TRBV5-5	.	.	TGTGCCAGCAGCTTGAACAGTGACTATGGCTACACCTTC	CASSLNSDYGYTF
TRBJ2-2	TRBV5-1	.	.	TGCGCCAGCAGCTTGATCGGGGACACCGGGGAGCTGTTTTTT	CASSLIGDTGELFF
TRBJ2-7	TRBV5-6	.	.	TGTGCCAGCAGCTTGGCAGGGTCGGCCTACGAGCAGTACTTC	CASSLAGSAYEQYF